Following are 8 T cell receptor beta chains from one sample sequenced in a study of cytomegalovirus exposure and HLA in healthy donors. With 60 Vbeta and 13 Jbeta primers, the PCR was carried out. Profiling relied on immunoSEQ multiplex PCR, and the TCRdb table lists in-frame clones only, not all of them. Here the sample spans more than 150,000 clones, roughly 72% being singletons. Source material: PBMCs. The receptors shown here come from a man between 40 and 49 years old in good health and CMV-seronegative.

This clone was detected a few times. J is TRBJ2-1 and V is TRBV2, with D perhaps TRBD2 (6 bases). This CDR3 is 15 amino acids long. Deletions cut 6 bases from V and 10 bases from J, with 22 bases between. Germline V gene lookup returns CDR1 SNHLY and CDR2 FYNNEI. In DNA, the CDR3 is TGTGCCAGCAGGCCAGCCGTGCCCCTAGCGTCCGAGCAGTTCTTC. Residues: CASRPAVPLASEQFF.

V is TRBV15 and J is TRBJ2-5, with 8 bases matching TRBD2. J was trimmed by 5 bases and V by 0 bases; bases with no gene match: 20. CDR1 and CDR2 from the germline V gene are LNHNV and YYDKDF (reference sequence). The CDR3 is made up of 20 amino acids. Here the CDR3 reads CATSRDLGPGGGKSRETQYF. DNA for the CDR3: TGTGCCACCAGCAGAGATCTAGGGCCTGGCGGGGGGAAGAGCAGGGAGACCCAGTACTTC.

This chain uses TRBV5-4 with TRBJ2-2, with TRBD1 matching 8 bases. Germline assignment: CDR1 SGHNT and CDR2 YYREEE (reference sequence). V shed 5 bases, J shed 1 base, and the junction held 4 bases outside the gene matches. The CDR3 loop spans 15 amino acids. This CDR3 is CASSKDRVNTGELFF. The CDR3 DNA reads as TGTGCCAGCAGTAAGGACAGGGTGAACACCGGGGAGCTGTTTTTT.

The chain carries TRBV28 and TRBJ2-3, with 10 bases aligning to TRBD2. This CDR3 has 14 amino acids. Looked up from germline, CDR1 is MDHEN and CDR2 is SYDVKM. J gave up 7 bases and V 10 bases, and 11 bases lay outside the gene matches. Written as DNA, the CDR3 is TGTGCCACTCTCGAGGCTAGCGGGGGTTATACGCAGTATTTT. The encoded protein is CATLEASGGYTQYF.

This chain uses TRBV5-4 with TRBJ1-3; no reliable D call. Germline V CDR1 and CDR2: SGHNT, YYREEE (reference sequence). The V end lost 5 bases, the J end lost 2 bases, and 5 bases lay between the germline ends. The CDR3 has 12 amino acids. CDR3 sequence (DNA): TGTGCCAGCAGTACACCTGGAAACACCATATATTTT. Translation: CASSTPGNTIYF.

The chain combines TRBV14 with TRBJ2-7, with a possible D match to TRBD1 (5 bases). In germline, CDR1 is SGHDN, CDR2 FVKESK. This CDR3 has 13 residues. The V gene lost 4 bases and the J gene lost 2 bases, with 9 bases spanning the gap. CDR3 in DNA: TGTGCCAGCAGCCCTGACAGAGCCTACGAGCAGTACTTC. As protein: CASSPDRAYEQYF.

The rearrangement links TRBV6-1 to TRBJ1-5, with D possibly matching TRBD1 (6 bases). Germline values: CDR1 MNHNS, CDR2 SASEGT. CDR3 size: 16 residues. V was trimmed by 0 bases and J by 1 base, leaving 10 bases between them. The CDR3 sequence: CASSEARGSSNQPQHF. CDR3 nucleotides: TGTGCCAGCAGTGAAGCGAGGGGGTCGAGCAATCAGCCCCAGCATTTT.

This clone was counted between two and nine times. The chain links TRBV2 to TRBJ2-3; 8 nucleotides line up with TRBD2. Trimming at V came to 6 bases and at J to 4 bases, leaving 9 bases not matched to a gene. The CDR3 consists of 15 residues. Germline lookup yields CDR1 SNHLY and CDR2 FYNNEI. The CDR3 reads CASSRGLGAPDTQYF. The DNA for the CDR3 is TGTGCCAGCAGCCGGGGACTAGGGGCCCCAGATACGCAGTATTTT.